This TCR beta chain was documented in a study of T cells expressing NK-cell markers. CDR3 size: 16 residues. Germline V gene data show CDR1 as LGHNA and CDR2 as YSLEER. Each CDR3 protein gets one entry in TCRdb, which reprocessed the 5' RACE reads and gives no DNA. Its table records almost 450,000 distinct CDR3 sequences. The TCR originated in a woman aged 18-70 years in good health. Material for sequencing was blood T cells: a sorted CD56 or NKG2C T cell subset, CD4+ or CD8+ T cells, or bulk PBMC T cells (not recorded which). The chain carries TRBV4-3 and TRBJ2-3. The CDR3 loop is CASSPRGEGWADTQYF.